The source of this T cell receptor (beta chain) is a study of OX40 agonist ivuxolimab in advanced cancers. Study at large: Partial responses were achieved by three patients: one hepatocellular carcinoma, two cutaneous melanoma.

Method: immunoSEQ multiplex PCR; TCRdb's copy keeps in-frame clones and lacks some. This table has about 50,000 clones, roughly 84% appearing once. Baseline was the first blood sampling point, followed by cycle 4 day 1 and cycle 7 day 1. With regard to this clone: As yet, its antigen is unknown.

Points from the study as a whole: By week 6 at 0.1 to 3.0 mg/kg, blood CD4+ and CD8+ T cells had expanded clonally. Some nonresponders additionally presented with little normalized T-cell clonal expansion.

The receptor was isolated from an adult with an advanced solid tumor such as melanoma, head and neck, liver or kidney cancer. The sequences come from CD4+ or CD8+ T cells sorted from blood, collected in a trial of the OX40 agonist ivuxolimab.

The CDR3 loop is CASSTRGGETDTQYF. The CDR3 coding sequence is TGTGCCAGCAGCACGAGGGGGGGAGAAACAGATACGCAGTATTTT. The J gene is TRBJ2-3, the V gene TRBV7-9; perhaps TRBD2 as D (7 bases). Trimming removed 5 bases at V and 3 bases at J, with 15 bases between. Germline assignment: CDR1 SEHNR and CDR2 FQNEAQ (reference sequence). The CDR3 covers 15 residues.